These T cell receptor beta chains were read from a single sample in a study of CD8 T cells in Susac syndrome. From the immunoSEQ multiplex PCR reads, TCRdb called clonotypes with MiXCR, one entry per CDR3 protein. The repertoire has around 80,000 distinct CDR3 sequences, over 75% of them found once; the top ten carry 0.5%. The material sequenced was CD8+ T cells from PBMCs. The receptors come from a human donor with multiple sclerosis. The CDR3 runs from the conserved cysteine through the conserved F or W. The order of the fields is D gene, clone size, V gene, J gene, CDR3 DNA, CDR3 protein. The D gene is left open where the match is weak. Clone size is shown for a subset of rows, as once, few, many or a class of expanded clone.

D gene: NA
clone size: NA
V gene: TRBV7-6
J gene: TRBJ2-1
CDR3 DNA: TGTGCCAGCAGCTTCTCTAAGTACAATGAGCAGTTCTTC
CDR3 protein: CASSFSKYNEQFF

D gene: TRBD1
clone size: NA
V gene: TRBV12-3/TRBV12-4
J gene: TRBJ1-5
CDR3 DNA: TGTGCCAGCAGTTCACAGGGGGCGGTTCAGCCCCAGCATTTT
CDR3 protein: CASSSQGAVQPQHF

D gene: NA
clone size: NA
V gene: TRBV24-1
J gene: TRBJ2-5
CDR3 DNA: TGTGCCACCAGTGATGATGAGGGGGGAGTACCGGGACCGCAAGAGACCCAGTACTTC
CDR3 protein: CATSDDEGGVPGPQETQYF

D gene: TRBD1
clone size: few
V gene: TRBV6-1
J gene: TRBJ1-1
CDR3 DNA: TGTGCCAGCAGCCCCGACAGGGGGATGACTGAAGCTTTCTTT
CDR3 protein: CASSPDRGMTEAFF

D gene: NA
clone size: NA
V gene: TRBV12-3/TRBV12-4
J gene: TRBJ2-1
CDR3 DNA: TGTGCCAGCAGTTCAGCAGGGGGGTGGGGTCCCAATGAGCAGTTCTTC
CDR3 protein: CASSSAGGWGPNEQFF

D gene: TRBD1
clone size: NA
V gene: TRBV19
J gene: TRBJ1-1
CDR3 DNA: TGTGCCAGTAGTATGGGGACAGGCATCATGAACACTGAAGCTTTCTTT
CDR3 protein: CASSMGTGIMNTEAFF

D gene: NA
clone size: NA
V gene: TRBV28
J gene: TRBJ1-6
CDR3 DNA: TGTGCCAGCAGTTTTTTGAGGGGCGATAATTCACCCCTCCACTTT
CDR3 protein: CASSFLRGDNSPLHF

D gene: NA
clone size: few
V gene: TRBV11-2
J gene: TRBJ1-1
CDR3 DNA: TGTGCCAGCAGCCAGGGGAACACTGAAGCTTTCTTT
CDR3 protein: CASSQGNTEAFF

D gene: TRBD2
clone size: NA
V gene: TRBV28
J gene: TRBJ2-3
CDR3 DNA: TGTGCCAGCAGTTATCAGCCGTCGGGAGGGGGAGATACGCAGTATTTT
CDR3 protein: CASSYQPSGGGDTQYF

D gene: NA
clone size: NA
V gene: TRBV27
J gene: TRBJ2-7
CDR3 DNA: TGTGCCACGGCGGCGGGGGCCAACTACGAGCAGTACTTC
CDR3 protein: CATAAGANYEQYF

D gene: TRBD2
clone size: NA
V gene: TRBV24-1
J gene: TRBJ2-5
CDR3 DNA: TGTGCCACCAGTGATTTGCAAGCGAGCGGGAGGGAGACCCAGTACTTC
CDR3 protein: CATSDLQASGRETQYF

D gene: TRBD1
clone size: NA
V gene: TRBV5-4
J gene: TRBJ1-1
CDR3 DNA: TGTGCCAGCAGCTCGACAGGGGGAGGAAACACTGAAGCTTTCTTT
CDR3 protein: CASSSTGGGNTEAFF

D gene: TRBD1
clone size: once
V gene: TRBV12-3/TRBV12-4
J gene: TRBJ1-4
CDR3 DNA: TGTGCCAGCAGTCCCAAGACAGGGGATGAAAAACTGTTTTTT
CDR3 protein: CASSPKTGDEKLFF

D gene: NA
clone size: NA
V gene: TRBV6-5
J gene: TRBJ2-1
CDR3 DNA: TGTGCCAGCAGTTACTCGGGAAGGGTTCCCTACAATGAGCAGTTCTTC
CDR3 protein: CASSYSGRVPYNEQFF

D gene: TRBD2
clone size: NA
V gene: TRBV20-1
J gene: TRBJ2-7
CDR3 DNA: TGCAGTGCTCCTCGACTAGCGGAGATCTACGAGCAGTACTTC
CDR3 protein: CSAPRLAEIYEQYF

D gene: TRBD1
clone size: NA
V gene: TRBV14
J gene: TRBJ2-7
CDR3 DNA: TGTGCCAGCAGCGAAGGGACAGGGGACTACGAGCAGTACTTC
CDR3 protein: CASSEGTGDYEQYF

D gene: TRBD2
clone size: NA
V gene: TRBV9
J gene: TRBJ2-1
CDR3 DNA: TGTGCCAGCAGCGGGAGCGGGGGGGGCGATGAGCAGTTCTTC
CDR3 protein: CASSGSGGGDEQFF

D gene: TRBD2
clone size: once
V gene: TRBV4-3
J gene: TRBJ2-1
CDR3 DNA: TGCGCCAGCAGCCAACTAGCGGGAGGACCCTACAATGAGCAGTTCTTC
CDR3 protein: CASSQLAGGPYNEQFF

D gene: NA
clone size: NA
V gene: TRBV5-4
J gene: TRBJ2-5
CDR3 DNA: TGTGCCAGCAGCTTGTCCCAAGAGACCCAGTACTTC
CDR3 protein: CASSLSQETQYF

D gene: TRBD2
clone size: NA
V gene: TRBV6-5
J gene: TRBJ2-7
CDR3 DNA: TGTGCCAGCAGTTACTCGACTAGCGGCGTTTCCTACGAGCAGTACTTC
CDR3 protein: CASSYSTSGVSYEQYF

D gene: TRBD1
clone size: NA
V gene: TRBV12-5
J gene: TRBJ2-1
CDR3 DNA: TGTGCTAGTGCCTCGGGACAGGGGGCCTACAATGAGCAGTTCTTC
CDR3 protein: CASASGQGAYNEQFF

D gene: NA
clone size: NA
V gene: TRBV28
J gene: TRBJ1-5
CDR3 DNA: TGTGCCAGCAGTTTTCGGGGATTTCAGCCCCAGCATTTT
CDR3 protein: CASSFRGFQPQHF

D gene: NA
clone size: NA
V gene: TRBV9
J gene: TRBJ2-3
CDR3 DNA: TGTGCCAACAGTGGCGACTACTGGACAGCAGTAGATACGCAGTATTTT
CDR3 protein: CANSGDYWTAVDTQYF

D gene: NA
clone size: NA
V gene: TRBV3-1
J gene: TRBJ2-2
CDR3 DNA: TGTGCCAGCAGCCAAGTGAGCACCGGGGAGCTGTTTTTT
CDR3 protein: CASSQVSTGELFF

D gene: NA
clone size: NA
V gene: TRBV11-2
J gene: TRBJ2-1
CDR3 DNA: TGTGCCAGCAGCTTAGAGGGGACAAATATCTACAATGAGCAGTTCTTC
CDR3 protein: CASSLEGTNIYNEQFF

D gene: TRBD1
clone size: NA
V gene: TRBV12-3/TRBV12-4
J gene: TRBJ2-1
CDR3 DNA: TGTGCCAGCAGTATTGACAGGGATGAGCAGTTCTTC
CDR3 protein: CASSIDRDEQFF

D gene: NA
clone size: NA
V gene: TRBV6-2/TRBV6-3
J gene: TRBJ2-2
CDR3 DNA: TGTGCCAGCAGCCCCGGGTCGAAGGTCACCGGGGAGCTGTTTTTT
CDR3 protein: CASSPGSKVTGELFF

D gene: TRBD1
clone size: NA
V gene: TRBV6-5
J gene: TRBJ2-7
CDR3 DNA: TGTGCCAGCAGTTACTCAGGGGACAGGGTCAGGGAGCAGTACTTC
CDR3 protein: CASSYSGDRVREQYF

D gene: NA
clone size: NA
V gene: TRBV6-1
J gene: TRBJ2-1
CDR3 DNA: TGTGCCAGCAGCCCCCGCGGGTACAATGAGCAGTTCTTC
CDR3 protein: CASSPRGYNEQFF

D gene: NA
clone size: NA
V gene: TRBV6-5
J gene: TRBJ1-6
CDR3 DNA: TGTGCCAGCAGTCATTATAATTCACCCCTCCACTTT
CDR3 protein: CASSHYNSPLHF

D gene: NA
clone size: NA
V gene: TRBV5-4
J gene: TRBJ2-6
CDR3 DNA: TGTGCCAGCAGCTTTTCTACTGGGGCCAACGTCCTGACTTTC
CDR3 protein: CASSFSTGANVLTF